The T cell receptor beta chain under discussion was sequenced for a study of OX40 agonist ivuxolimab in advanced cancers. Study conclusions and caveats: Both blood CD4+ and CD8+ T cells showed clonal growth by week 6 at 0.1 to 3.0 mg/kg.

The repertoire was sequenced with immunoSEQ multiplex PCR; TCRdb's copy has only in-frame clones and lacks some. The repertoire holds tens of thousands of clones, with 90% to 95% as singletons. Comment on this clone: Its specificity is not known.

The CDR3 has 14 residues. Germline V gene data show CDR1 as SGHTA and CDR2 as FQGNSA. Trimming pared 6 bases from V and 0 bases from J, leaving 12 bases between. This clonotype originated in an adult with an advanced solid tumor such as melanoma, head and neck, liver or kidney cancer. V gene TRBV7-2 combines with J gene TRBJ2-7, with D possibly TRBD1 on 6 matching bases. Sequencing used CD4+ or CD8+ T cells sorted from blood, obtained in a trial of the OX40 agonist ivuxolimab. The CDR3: CASSRQGNSYEQYF. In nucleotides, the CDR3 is TGTGCCAGCAGTCGCCAGGGGAACTCCTACGAGCAGTACTTC.